These 27 T cell receptor beta chains originate from one sample sequenced in a study of vaccination effects on CD4 cells after COVID-19. These TCRs' antigens remain unknown. Method: immunoSEQ multiplex PCR; TCRdb's copy keeps in-frame clones and lacks some. The sample has 40,000 or so clones, around 70% seen once. The authors isolated CD4+ T cells after about 10 days of culture. Of the BNT162b2 and mRNA-1273 vaccines, participants received two doses of one or the other. Sequencing was performed on CD4+ T cells from PBMCs cultured without peptide, taken after COVID-19 vaccination. These receptors came from a human donor who received a COVID-19 vaccine.

CDR3 DNA sequence: TGTGCCAGCAGTTTATCGACAGGGATCTCCTACGAGCAGTACTTC. Translation gives CASSLSTGISYEQYF. The chain uses TRBV27 and TRBJ2-7, with TRBD1 matching 7 bases. The V and J ends lost 0 bases and 0 bases, in that order; junction bases with no gene match: 2. Germline CDR1 is MNHEY and CDR2 is SMNVEV (reference sequence). The CDR3 is made up of 15 amino acids.

In its sample, this clone was seen a few times. The chain uses TRBV5-1 and TRBJ2-1; 8 nucleotides line up with TRBD2. The CDR3 has 15 residues. Germline values: CDR1 SGHRS, CDR2 YFSETQ. Losses at the gene ends were 5 bases for V and 4 bases for J; bases not matched to a gene: 8. The CDR3 region has the DNA TGCGCCAGCAGTCCAGGGCCTAGCGGGTACAATGAGCAGTTCTTC. It yields the protein CASSPGPSGYNEQFF. Supplemented by reference TRBV5-1 and TRBJ2-1, the full variable domain reads KAGVTQTPRYLIKTRGQQVTLSCSPISGHRSVSWYQQTPGQGLQFLFEYFSETQRNKGNFPGRFSGRQFSNSRSEMNVSTLELGDSALYLCASSPGPSGYNEQFFGPGTRLTVL.

This clone was observed a single time. The chain employs TRBV6-5 and TRBJ2-1, with TRBD2 as a possible D gene (6 bases). This CDR3 is 13 amino acids long. With 8 bases removed from V and 0 bases from J, the gap between germline ends came to 8 bases. Germline V lookup: CDR1 MNHEY, CDR2 SVGAGI. This CDR3 is CASERASYNEQFF. The CDR3 DNA follows: TGTGCCAGCGAGCGGGCCTCCTACAATGAGCAGTTCTTC.

This chain links TRBV19 with TRBJ1-1; D gene uncertain. Trimming shortened V by 7 bases and J by 0 bases, and 12 bases separated the two germline ends. Germline V gene sequence: CDR1 LNHDA, CDR2 SQIVND (reference sequence). This CDR3 has 14 amino acids. The CDR3 here is CASNPDRLNTEAFF. The CDR3 coding sequence is TGTGCCAGTAATCCAGATCGTCTGAACACTGAAGCTTTCTTT.

This clone was counted only a few times. The chain employs TRBV9 and TRBJ1-2; 9 positions agree with TRBD1. The V and J ends lost 4 bases and 4 bases, in that order; junction bases with no gene match: 8. CDR3 length: 15 residues. The germline V gene has CDR1 SGDLS and CDR2 YYNGEE. The CDR3 reads CASSRSTGQGYGYTF. The CDR3, as DNA: TGTGCCAGCAGCAGGTCTACGGGACAGGGCTATGGCTACACCTTC.

This clone occurred a few times. The rearrangement joins TRBV7-7 to TRBJ2-2; 8 bases agree with TRBD1. CDR1 is SSHAT, CDR2 FNYEAQ, per germline (reference sequence). V lost 3 bases to trimming and J lost 1 base; unmatched junction nucleotides: 7. The CDR3 is 17 amino acids. DNA for the CDR3: TGTGCCAGCAGCTTGAAGGTTGGGACAGGGAACACCGGGGAGCTGTTTTTT. This encodes CASSLKVGTGNTGELFF.

The chain uses TRBV7-2 and TRBJ2-7, with TRBD2 matching 11 bases. This CDR3 region has 16 residues. Germline CDR1 is SGHTA and CDR2 is FQGNSA. The J segment lost 2 bases and the V segment lost 1 base, leaving 4 bases of the junction unmatched. The CDR3 region is CASSLVRLAGTYEQYF. The CDR3 nucleotides are TGTGCCAGCAGCTTAGTAAGACTAGCGGGGACCTACGAGCAGTACTTC. Drawing the rest from reference TRBV7-2 and TRBJ2-7, the complete variable domain is GAGVSQSPSNKVTEKGKDVELRCDPISGHTALYWYRQSLGQGLEFLIYFQGNSAPDKSGLPSDRFSAERTGGSVSTLTIQRTQQEDSAVYLCASSLVRLAGTYEQYFGPGTRLTVT.

This clone has just a few counts. The chain joins TRBV10-3 to TRBJ1-2; D not resolved. The ends were cut back, 0 bases at V and 8 bases at J, with 10 bases in the middle. The CDR3 has 13 residues. Germline V gene sequence: CDR1 ENHRY, CDR2 SYGVKD. CDR3 nucleotide sequence: TGTGCCATCAGTGAGTCGAGGCTAACCGGCTACACCTTC. Amino acids: CAISESRLTGYTF.

As concerns this clone: The sample has other DNA sequences that encode this CDR3 too. The chain combines TRBV12-3 or TRBV12-4 with TRBJ1-6; D is uncertain. Trimming stripped 3 bases from V and 6 bases from J, with 3 bases between. This CDR3 has 12 residues. As DNA, the CDR3 is TGTGCCAGCAGTTTCGGTAATTCACCCCTCCACTTT. Amino acid sequence: CASSFGNSPLHF.

This clone was picked up a small number of times. The chain combines TRBV6-2 or TRBV6-3 with TRBJ2-7; 7 bases agree with TRBD2. The germline V gene encodes CDR1 MNHEY and CDR2 SVGEGT. CDR3 length: 13 residues. V was clipped by 6 bases and J by 2 bases; unmatched bases: 4. CDR3 sequence reads: CASSMTSTYEQYF. The CDR3 coding sequence is TGTGCCAGCAGCATGACTAGCACCTACGAGCAGTACTTC.

The chain recombines TRBV3-1 (or the pseudogene TRBV3-2) with TRBJ2-3; a weak D match, TRBD2 (5 bases). V was pared by 5 bases and J by 7 bases, with 16 bases between. The CDR3 contains 14 residues. Germline V gene data show CDR1 as LGHDT and CDR2 as YNNKEL (reference sequence). Written as DNA, the CDR3 is TGTGCCAGCAGCACCGGGCCGACGGGAAATACGCAGTATTTT. As protein: CASSTGPTGNTQYF.

The chain employs TRBV6-5 and TRBJ1-3; D is unresolved. The CDR3 has 14 residues. Between the trimmed V and J ends, which lost 10 bases and 8 bases, there was a span of 21 bases. Germline V gives CDR1 MNHEY, CDR2 SVGAGI. CDR3 in DNA: TGTGCCACTATGACCGGGCCTTCGGAGGACACCATATATTTT. This gives the protein CATMTGPSEDTIYF.

The chain couples TRBV6-1 to TRBJ2-7; unclear D gene. The CDR3 length is 13 residues. Germline CDR1 is MNHNS and CDR2 is SASEGT. V shed 3 bases and J shed 1 base, with 7 bases lying between them. The CDR3 loop reads CASSESGSYEQYF. The CDR3 nucleotides are TGTGCCAGCAGTGAGTCGGGTTCCTACGAGCAGTACTTC.

The chain uses TRBV6-5 and TRBJ1-1; 8 nucleotides line up with TRBD1. After removal of 0 bases from V and 4 bases from J, the junction contained 4 bases not matched to a gene. The CDR3 consists of 15 residues. The germline gives CDR1 MNHEY, CDR2 SVGAGI. CDR3 sequence reads: CASSYSNRGATEAFF. DNA for the CDR3: TGTGCCAGCAGTTACTCGAACAGGGGGGCCACTGAAGCTTTCTTT.

The J gene is TRBJ2-3, the V gene TRBV6-5, with 12 bases aligning to TRBD1. This CDR3 is built from 15 residues. V dropped 6 bases and J dropped 1; count of bases not matched to a gene: 2. The germline CDR1 and CDR2 sequences are MNHEY and SVGAGI. This chain's CDR3 is CASRGQGARTDTQYF. CDR3 bases: TGTGCCAGCAGGGGACAGGGGGCCCGCACAGATACGCAGTATTTT.

V is TRBV28 and J is TRBJ2-2; no definite D call. The CDR3 has 13 residues. Trimming removed 11 bases from V and 1 base from J, with 11 bases in between. Germline V gene data show CDR1 as MDHEN and CDR2 as SYDVKM. This chain's CDR3 is CAGASRNTGELFF. In DNA, the CDR3 is TGTGCCGGCGCATCAAGGAACACCGGGGAGCTGTTTTTT.

This sequence joins TRBV10-2 and TRBJ2-3; TRBD2 aligns across 9 bases. The junction had 4 bases not matched to a gene; V was cut back by 8 bases and J by 1 base. This CDR3 contains 14 residues. The germline V gene has CDR1 WSHSY and CDR2 SAAADI. The CDR3 DNA is TGCGCCAGCTCACTAGCGGGCCGCACAGATACGCAGTATTTT. It encodes CASSLAGRTDTQYF.

The gene calls are TRBV19 and TRBJ1-4, with 9 nucleotides matching TRBD1. V lost 4 bases and J lost 8; bases outside the gene matches: 8. This CDR3 region has 15 residues. Germline V gives CDR1 LNHDA, CDR2 SQIVND (reference sequence). The CDR3 spells CASSRPRTGEEKLFF. The CDR3 nucleotides are TGTGCCAGTAGTAGGCCTCGGACAGGGGAGGAAAAACTGTTTTTT.

The chain recombines TRBV12-3 or TRBV12-4 with TRBJ1-2, with no clear D. The CDR3 has 11 residues. V shed 3 bases and J shed 7 bases, with 6 bases lying between them. The CDR3 sequence is CASSLGGGYTF. CDR3 DNA sequence: TGTGCCAGCAGTTTGGGCGGTGGCTACACCTTC.

This clone occurred once. The chain links TRBV9 to TRBJ2-1; no clear D gene. V shed 4 bases and J shed 6 bases, with 14 bases lying between them. The V gene's germline CDR1 is SGDLS and CDR2 YYNGEE. This CDR3 comprises 14 residues. CDR3 region: CASSPSGIVNEQFF. CDR3 DNA: TGTGCCAGCAGCCCGAGTGGTATAGTCAATGAGCAGTTCTTC.

The V and J genes are TRBV27 and TRBJ2-7; a weak D match, TRBD2 (7 bases). The germline V gene encodes CDR1 MNHEY and CDR2 SMNVEV (reference sequence). The CDR3 has 13 residues. V was cut by 4 bases and J by 5 bases, with 12 bases left in between. This CDR3 reads CASSYREGDEQYF. The DNA for the CDR3 is TGTGCCAGCAGTTACAGGGAGGGGGACGAGCAGTACTTC.

The table lists this clone with a few counts. Here the CDR3 reads CASSSGLGSTDTQYF. The CDR3 DNA follows: TGCGCCAGCAGCTCAGGACTAGGGAGCACAGATACGCAGTATTTT. V gene TRBV5-1 combines with J gene TRBJ2-3; 7 nucleotides line up with TRBD2. The length of the CDR3 is 15 residues. Per germline, CDR1 SGHRS and CDR2 YFSETQ. Germline trimming cut 3 bases from V and 0 bases from J; bases unmatched to any gene: 4.

The chain uses TRBV19 and TRBJ1-1; possible D gene TRBD1, 6 bases. Germline V CDR1 and CDR2: LNHDA, SQIVND (reference sequence). This CDR3 comprises 14 residues. V gave up 7 bases and J gave up 5 bases, with 17 bases separating them. The CDR3, as DNA: TGTGCCAGTACCATGGGGGGGCCGGGGACTGAAGCTTTCTTT. Translating gives CASTMGGPGTEAFF.

This clone was recorded a few times. The chain uses TRBV11-3 and TRBJ1-1; D is possibly TRBD1 (6 bases). Trimming removed 5 bases from V and 5 bases from J, with 12 bases in between. Germline lookup yields CDR1 SGHNT and CDR2 YENEEA. CDR3 size: 13 residues. The DNA for the CDR3 is TGTGCCAGCAGCCGGACAGAGAGGACTGAAGCTTTCTTT. It is translated as CASSRTERTEAFF.

The count of this clone is one. The J gene is TRBJ1-1, the V gene TRBV19; D not resolved. In germline, CDR1 is LNHDA, CDR2 SQIVND (reference sequence). Trimming shortened V by 8 bases and J by 5 bases, and 15 bases separated the two germline ends. The CDR3 has 13 amino acids. The CDR3 DNA is TGTGCCAGTGCCGCGAGGGCGCGAACTGAAGCTTTCTTT. It specifies CASAARARTEAFF.

The J gene is TRBJ1-4, the V gene TRBV3-1 (or the pseudogene TRBV3-2); D is unclear. Germline CDR1 and CDR2: LGHDT and YNNKEL (reference sequence). V lost 1 base, J lost 0 bases, and 6 bases lay in between. The CDR3 is made up of 15 amino acids. The CDR3 sequence is CASSQVTTTNEKLFF. The CDR3 DNA sequence: TGTGCCAGCAGCCAAGTAACAACAACTAATGAAAAACTGTTTTTT.

This clone was found a few times. The J gene is TRBJ2-3, the V gene TRBV7-9; 11 nucleotides align to TRBD2. CDR1 is SEHNR and CDR2 is FQNEAQ in the germline V gene (reference sequence). The CDR3 runs 16 residues. The ends lost 5 bases at V and 2 bases at J; junction bases unmatched: 6. The CDR3 DNA sequence: TGTGCCAGCAGCGAGATAGCGGGGGGGATCACAGATACGCAGTATTTT. It specifies CASSEIAGGITDTQYF.